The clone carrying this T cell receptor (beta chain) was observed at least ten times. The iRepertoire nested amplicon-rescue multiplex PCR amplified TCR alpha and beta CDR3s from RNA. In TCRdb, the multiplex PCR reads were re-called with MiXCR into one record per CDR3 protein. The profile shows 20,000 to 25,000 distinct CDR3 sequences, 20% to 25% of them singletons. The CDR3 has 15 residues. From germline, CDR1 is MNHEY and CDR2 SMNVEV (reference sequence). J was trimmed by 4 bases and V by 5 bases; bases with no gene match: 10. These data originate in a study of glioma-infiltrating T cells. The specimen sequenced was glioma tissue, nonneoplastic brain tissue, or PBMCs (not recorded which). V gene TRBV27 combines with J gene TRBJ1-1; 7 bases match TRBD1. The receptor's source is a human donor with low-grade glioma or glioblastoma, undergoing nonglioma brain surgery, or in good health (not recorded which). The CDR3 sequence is CASSAVRQGVTEAFF. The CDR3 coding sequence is TGTGCCAGCAGTGCTGTTAGACAGGGTGTCACTGAAGCTTTCTTT.